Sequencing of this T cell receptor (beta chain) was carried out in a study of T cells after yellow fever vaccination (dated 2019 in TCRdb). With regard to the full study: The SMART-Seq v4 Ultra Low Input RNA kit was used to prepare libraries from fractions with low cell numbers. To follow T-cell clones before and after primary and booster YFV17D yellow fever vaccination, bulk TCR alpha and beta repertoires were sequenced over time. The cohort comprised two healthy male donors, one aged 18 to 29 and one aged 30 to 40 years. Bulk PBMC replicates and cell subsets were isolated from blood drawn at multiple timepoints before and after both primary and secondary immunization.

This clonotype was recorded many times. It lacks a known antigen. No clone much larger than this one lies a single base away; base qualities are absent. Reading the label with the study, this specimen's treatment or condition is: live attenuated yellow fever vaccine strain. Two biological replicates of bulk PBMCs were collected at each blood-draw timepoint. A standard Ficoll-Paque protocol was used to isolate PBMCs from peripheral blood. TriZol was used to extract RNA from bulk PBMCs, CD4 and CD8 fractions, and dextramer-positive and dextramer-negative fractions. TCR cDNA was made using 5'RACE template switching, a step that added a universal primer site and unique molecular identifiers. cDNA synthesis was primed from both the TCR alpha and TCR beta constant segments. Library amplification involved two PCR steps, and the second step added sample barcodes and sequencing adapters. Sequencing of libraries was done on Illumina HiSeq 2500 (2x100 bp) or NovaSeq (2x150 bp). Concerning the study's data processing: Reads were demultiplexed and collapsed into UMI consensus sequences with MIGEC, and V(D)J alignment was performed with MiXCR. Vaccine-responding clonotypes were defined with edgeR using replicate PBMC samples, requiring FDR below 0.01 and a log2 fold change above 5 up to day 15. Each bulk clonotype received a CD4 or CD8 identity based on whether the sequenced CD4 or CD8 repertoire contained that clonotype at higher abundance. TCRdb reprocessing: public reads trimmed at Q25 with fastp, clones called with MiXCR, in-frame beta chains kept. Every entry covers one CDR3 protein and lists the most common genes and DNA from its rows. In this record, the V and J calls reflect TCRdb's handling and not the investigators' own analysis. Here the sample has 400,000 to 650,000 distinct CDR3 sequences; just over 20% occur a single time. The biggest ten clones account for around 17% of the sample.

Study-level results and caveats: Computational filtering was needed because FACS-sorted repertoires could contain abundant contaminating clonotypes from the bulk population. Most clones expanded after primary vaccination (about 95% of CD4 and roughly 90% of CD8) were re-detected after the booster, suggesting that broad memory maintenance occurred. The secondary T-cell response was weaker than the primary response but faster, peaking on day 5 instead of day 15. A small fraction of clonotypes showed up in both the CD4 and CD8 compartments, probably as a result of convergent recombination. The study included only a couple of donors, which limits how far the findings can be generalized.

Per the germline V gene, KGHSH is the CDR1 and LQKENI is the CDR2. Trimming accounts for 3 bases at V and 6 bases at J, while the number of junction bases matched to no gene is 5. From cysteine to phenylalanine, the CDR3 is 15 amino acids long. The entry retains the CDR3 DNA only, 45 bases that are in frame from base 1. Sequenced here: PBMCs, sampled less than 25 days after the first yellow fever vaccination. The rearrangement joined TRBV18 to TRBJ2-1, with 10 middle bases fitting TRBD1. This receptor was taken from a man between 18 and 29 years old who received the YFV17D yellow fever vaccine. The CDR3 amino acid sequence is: CASSPGGQGFNEQFF. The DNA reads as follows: TGTGCCAGCTCACCCGGGGGACAGGGGTTCAATGAGCAGTTCTTC. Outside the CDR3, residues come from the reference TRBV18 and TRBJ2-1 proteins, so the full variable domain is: NAGVMQNPRHLVRRRGQEARLRCSPMKGHSHVYWYRQLPEEGLKFMVYLQKENIIDESGMPKERFSAEFPKEGPSILRIQQVVRGDSAAYFCASSPGGQGFNEQFFGPGTRLTVL.